The 25 T cell receptor beta chains below were found in one sample sequenced in a study of blood T cell repertoires in COVID-19. TCRdb's table, derived via immunoSEQ multiplex PCR, lists solely in-frame clones and lacks some. The table includes hundreds of thousands of clones, around nine tenths detected once. The material sequenced was peripheral blood. The receptor set was obtained from a woman aged 55-75 years who had recovered from COVID-19.

V gene TRBV7-2 combines with J gene TRBJ2-5, with 10 bases lining up with TRBD2. Germline V lookup: CDR1 SGHTA, CDR2 FQGNSA. The CDR3 is 14 residues long. The J segment lost 5 bases and the V segment lost 1 base, leaving 1 base of the junction unmatched. CDR3 loop: CASSLVGLAETQYF. CDR3 bases: TGTGCCAGCAGCTTAGTGGGACTAGCGGAGACCCAGTACTTC.

The chain uses TRBV28 and TRBJ1-2; maybe TRBD1 (5 bases). Trimming pared 5 bases from V and 4 bases from J, leaving 17 bases between. The CDR3 has 15 amino acids. Germline CDR1 and CDR2: MDHEN and SYDVKM. Here the CDR3 reads CASSLPLGLSYGYTF. For the CDR3, the DNA is TGTGCCAGCAGTCTCCCGCTGGGACTGAGCTATGGCTACACCTTC.

Concerning this clone: Distinct nucleotide sequences in the sample also encode this CDR3. As DNA, the CDR3 is TGTGCCAGCAGTTTCAGGGAGACCCAGTACTTC. It codes for CASSFRETQYF. The chain uses TRBV12-3 or TRBV12-4 and TRBJ2-5, with D uncertain. V was cut by 3 bases and J by 5 bases, with 4 bases left in between. This CDR3 has 11 amino acids.

The V and J genes are TRBV27 and TRBJ1-6; D is ambiguous. Trimming left V 6 bases short and J 3 bases short, with 18 bases between. Germline CDR1 and CDR2: MNHEY and SMNVEV (reference sequence). The CDR3 consists of 17 residues. The DNA of the CDR3 is TGTGCCAGCAGCCTTGGGGAGCTCCCTTTCTATAATTCACCCCTCCACTTT. Translating gives CASSLGELPFYNSPLHF.

The chain employs TRBV7-2 and TRBJ2-7, with 8 nucleotides matching TRBD1. CDR1 is SGHTA and CDR2 is FQGNSA in the germline V gene. The V and J ends lost 5 bases and 0 bases, in that order; junction bases with no gene match: 6. This CDR3 is built from 15 residues. Written as DNA, the CDR3 is TGTGCCAGCAGCACGCGGACAGGGCGCTCCTACGAGCAGTACTTC. Its protein is CASSTRTGRSYEQYF.

J is TRBJ2-7 and V is TRBV5-1, with D hard to call. V was cut by 6 bases and J by 2 bases, with 12 bases left in between. Germline lookup yields CDR1 SGHRS and CDR2 YFSETQ. The CDR3 loop spans 13 amino acids. CDR3 DNA: TGCGCCAGCACCCAAACCGGTACCTACGAGCAGTACTTC. It encodes CASTQTGTYEQYF.

The J gene is TRBJ1-1, the V gene TRBV12-3 or TRBV12-4, with D possibly TRBD1 on 6 matching bases. Trimming took off 7 bases at V and 6 bases at J, with 15 bases between the two ends. CDR3 length equals 13 residues. The CDR3 DNA reads TGTGCCAGCACCATAGATCCAGGGGCTGAAGCTTTCTTT. It is translated as CASTIDPGAEAFF.

The genes are TRBV3-1 (or the pseudogene TRBV3-2) and TRBJ2-7; no clear D. The V gene's germline CDR1 is LGHDT and CDR2 YNNKEL (reference sequence). Trimming left V 1 base short and J 6 bases short, with 7 bases between. The CDR3 contains 12 residues. CDR3 DNA: TGTGCCAGCAGCCAAGGAGGTTCCGAGCAGTACTTC. It translates to CASSQGGSEQYF.

This chain connects TRBV28 to TRBJ1-2; D call uncertain. Germline-derived CDR1 and CDR2 are MDHEN and SYDVKM. The CDR3 is 13 amino acids. The V end was cut by 7 bases, the J end by 8 bases, with 17 bases between. CDR3 bases: TGTGCCAGCAAACGGCGGTCCCTTAGAGGCTACACCTTC. Its protein product is CASKRRSLRGYTF.

The chain employs TRBV5-1 and TRBJ2-7, with 8 bases fitting TRBD1. CDR3 length: 15 amino acids. Germline loops: CDR1 SGHRS, CDR2 YFSETQ. The V gene end was trimmed by 1 base and the J gene end by 4 bases; junction bases not matched to a gene: 7. The CDR3, as DNA: TGCGCCAGCAGCTTGAACGCAGGGGGCATGTACGAGCAGTACTTC. The encoded protein is CASSLNAGGMYEQYF.

The CDR3 coding sequence is TGTGCCAGCAGCTTACGGACAGGGCCAACAGATACGCAGTATTTT. Protein: CASSLRTGPTDTQYF. The gene calls are TRBV5-4 and TRBJ2-3; TRBD1 matches at 8 bases. The CDR3 sequence is 15 residues long. V lost 2 bases, J lost 3 bases, and 5 bases stayed unmatched. Germline CDR1 and CDR2: SGHNT and YYREEE (reference sequence).

This sequence joins TRBV5-1 and TRBJ1-2, with D perhaps TRBD1 (5 bases). CDR1 is SGHRS and CDR2 is YFSETQ in the germline V gene. The CDR3 spans 14 residues. The ends were cut back, 4 bases at V and 5 bases at J, with 15 bases in the middle. The CDR3 sequence: CASSTQGLEYGYTF. The CDR3 DNA sequence: TGCGCCAGCAGCACCCAGGGACTAGAGTATGGCTACACCTTC.

CDR3 residues: CASSREVQETQYF. The CDR3 DNA follows: TGCGCCAGCAGCAGGGAGGTCCAAGAGACCCAGTACTTC. This rearrangement joins TRBV5-1 to TRBJ2-5; tentative D call: TRBD2 (6 bases). V lost 4 bases and J 1 base, leaving 8 bases between the germline ends. CDR3 size: 13 residues. CDR1 is SGHRS, CDR2 YFSETQ, per germline. The entire variable domain, with the rest obtained from reference TRBV5-1 and TRBJ2-5, is as follows: KAGVTQTPRYLIKTRGQQVTLSCSPISGHRSVSWYQQTPGQGLQFLFEYFSETQRNKGNFPGRFSGRQFSNSRSEMNVSTLELGDSALYLCASSREVQETQYFGPGTRLLVL.

The chain is built from TRBV15 and TRBJ2-3; perhaps TRBD1 as D (6 bases). Trimming left V 9 bases short and J 3 bases short, with 10 bases between. Germline values: CDR1 LNHNV, CDR2 YYDKDF (reference sequence). This CDR3 region has 12 residues. The DNA of the CDR3 is TGTGCCACAGGTGACAGGACAGATACGCAGTATTTT. This encodes CATGDRTDTQYF.

V usage is TRBV7-6 and J usage is TRBJ2-7; D perhaps matches TRBD2 (6 bases). This CDR3 is built from 15 residues. Trimming pared 5 bases from V and 2 bases from J, leaving 16 bases between. Germline loops: CDR1 SGHVS, CDR2 FNYEAQ. The CDR3 region is CASSQSLRGTYEQYF. For the CDR3, the DNA is TGTGCCAGCAGCCAAAGCCTGCGGGGAACCTACGAGCAGTACTTC.

The chain uses TRBV5-1 and TRBJ2-7; 10 bases align to TRBD2. Germline-derived CDR1 and CDR2 are SGHRS and YFSETQ. V trimming: 4 bases; J trimming: 4 bases; junction bases outside the gene matches: 5. This CDR3 is built from 14 residues. The DNA of the CDR3 is TGCGCCAGCAGCGGTAGCGGGGGGTTTTACGAGCAGTACTTC. Protein product: CASSGSGGFYEQYF.

The chain carries TRBV27 and TRBJ1-4, with 7 bases aligning to TRBD1. Germline assignment: CDR1 MNHEY and CDR2 SMNVEV (reference sequence). Unmatched junction bases numbered 9, after V lost 7 bases and J lost 7 bases. This CDR3 region has 14 residues. In DNA, the CDR3 is TGTGCCAGCACCCCCCGGGACAGTCCTGAAAAACTGTTTTTT. The encoded protein is CASTPRDSPEKLFF.

V is TRBV9 and J is TRBJ1-6; 8 bases map to TRBD1. V lost 1 base, J lost 8 bases, and 2 bases stayed unmatched. This CDR3 is 14 amino acids long. Germline V gives CDR1 SGDLS, CDR2 YYNGEE. The CDR3 nucleotides are TGTGCCAGCAGCGTATCGACAGGGGATTCACCCCTCCACTTT. This gives the protein CASSVSTGDSPLHF.

The chain couples TRBV27 to TRBJ1-4; TRBD1 agrees at 10 bases. CDR1 MNHEY and CDR2 SMNVEV come from the germline V gene (reference sequence). V shed 7 bases and J 6 bases; nucleotides not matched to a gene: 5. This CDR3 spans 14 amino acids. In DNA, the CDR3 is TGTGCCAGCAAATCGACAGGGGGCGATGAAAAACTGTTTTTT. The encoded protein is CASKSTGGDEKLFF. Full variable domain (missing parts from reference TRBV27 and TRBJ1-4): EAQVTQNPRYLITVTGKKLTVTCSQNMNHEYMSWYRQDPGLGLRQIYYSMNVEVTDKGDVPEGYKVSRKEKRNFPLILESPSPNQTSLYFCASKSTGGDEKLFFGSGTQLSVL.

The J gene is TRBJ1-2, the V gene TRBV4-3; 8 bases map to TRBD1. Germline assignment: CDR1 LGHNA and CDR2 YSLEER. The CDR3 covers 16 residues. V lost 0 bases, J lost 6 bases, and 9 bases stayed unmatched. The CDR3 coding sequence is TGCGCCAGCAGCCAAGATTGGCGGACAGGGAGGCATGGCTACACCTTC. Residues: CASSQDWRTGRHGYTF.

The chain has TRBV7-6 and TRBJ2-7, with a tentative D call TRBD2 (5 bases). CDR3 size: 18 residues. Trimming left V 1 base short and J 2 bases short, with 21 bases between. Germline V lookup: CDR1 SGHVS, CDR2 FNYEAQ. The CDR3: CASSLEPVASDFPYEQYF. DNA of the CDR3: TGTGCCAGCAGCTTAGAGCCGGTTGCGTCGGACTTTCCCTACGAGCAGTACTTC.

The chain combines TRBV7-9 with TRBJ1-2; D may be TRBD1 (5 bases). V gave up 5 bases and J gave up 2 bases, with 12 bases separating them. Per germline, CDR1 SEHNR and CDR2 FQNEAQ (reference sequence). The CDR3 extends over 14 amino acids. The CDR3 nucleotides are TGTGCCAGCAGCCCGGACAACTTAAACTATGGCTACACCTTC. Encoded protein: CASSPDNLNYGYTF.

The chain links TRBV6-1 to TRBJ1-1, with D possibly being TRBD1 (6 bases). This CDR3 has 15 residues. V was clipped by 0 bases and J by 5 bases, with 13 bases between them. From germline, CDR1 is MNHNS and CDR2 SASEGT. Here the CDR3 reads CASSEADWTATEAFF. CDR3 in DNA: TGTGCCAGCAGTGAAGCCGACTGGACAGCAACTGAAGCTTTCTTT.

This clone was seen once. The chain has TRBV18 and TRBJ1-1, with 9 bases aligning to TRBD1. The V segment lost 2 bases and the J segment 4 bases; nucleotides outside the gene matches: 11. The CDR3 covers 17 residues. Germline V CDR1 and CDR2: KGHSH, LQKENI. CDR3 in DNA: TGTGCCAGCTCACCAACTAACCAGGGACAGGGAGGCACTGAAGCTTTCTTT. Translated, it gives CASSPTNQGQGGTEAFF.

The rearrangement uses TRBV7-2 and TRBJ1-5; D is ambiguous. This CDR3 comprises 15 residues. V shed 1 base and J shed 6 bases, with 13 bases lying between them. The V gene's germline CDR1 is SGHTA and CDR2 FQGNSA. This chain's CDR3 is CASSLVGSLGQPQHF. CDR3 DNA sequence: TGTGCCAGCAGCTTAGTGGGCTCTCTGGGTCAGCCCCAGCATTTT.